This T cell receptor (beta chain) derives from a study of shared clonotypes between healthy human individuals. Overall study context: The donors, a couple of women and three men, were aged 18 to 49.

Unsorted PBMC DNA was sequenced on ten immunoSEQ deep assay plates. Method: immunoSEQ multiplex PCR; TCRdb's copy keeps in-frame clones and lacks some. The sample gives 400,000 to 500,000 clones, approximately 79% of which show up once; roughly 12% is in the top ten. CDR3 size: 12 residues. V lost 4 bases, J lost 3 bases, and 7 bases lay in between. Germline CDR1 SNHLY, CDR2 FYNNEI. General study points: An anticipated effect of sequencing depth on clonotype sharing among donors was recognized. The donor pool, a small one, limited the genetic and exposure-history diversity represented.

This clone was seen a few times. Its antigen is unidentified. The gene calls are TRBV2 and TRBJ2-7, with D hard to call. The sequence came from a woman aged 40 to 50 in good health. Some clones in this sample may be carry-over from other donors' samples. Sequencing used PBMCs. The chain's CDR3 is CASSVSIYEQYF. In nucleotides, the CDR3 is TGTGCCAGCAGTGTGTCTATCTACGAGCAGTACTTC.